This TCR beta chain is drawn from a study of cytomegalovirus exposure and HLA in healthy donors. Study-level findings and limits: The authors assumed roughly uniform sequencing depth across donors for presence/absence analyses. Altogether, 160 or so TCR beta chains were recorded as cytomegalovirus-associated.

This PCR relied on a set of 60 Vbeta primers and 13 Jbeta primers. The table came from immunoSEQ multiplex PCR; TCRdb's copy has only in-frame clones and leaves some out. The data contain about 180,000 clones, 82% of them seen just once; the ten biggest clones take up 1.5% to 1.7%. The CDR3 is made up of 20 amino acids. Germline V lookup: CDR1 SGHDN, CDR2 FVKESK. The V and J ends lost 1 base and 3 bases, in that order; junction bases with no gene match: 21. As to this clone: Its antigen is unknown.

Specimen: PBMCs. The source of this sequence is a man aged 35 to 55 in good health and CMV-seronegative. This chain uses TRBV14 with TRBJ2-7; 7 bases are shared with TRBD2. The chain's CDR3 is CASSQVQWREIFKPNYEQYF. CDR3 DNA sequence: TGTGCCAGCAGCCAAGTACAGTGGCGGGAGATTTTCAAACCTAACTACGAGCAGTACTTC.